Given below is one TCR beta chain in context. The data stem from a study of blood T cell repertoires in COVID-19. Background on the study: Sources were T cells, B-cell-depleted T cells, or PBMCs; the material itself was cDNA or gDNA.

Which cohort a participant joined came from the clinical history participants gave. Source study methods: Quantification of nucleated cells was approximated via reference gene primer amplification. Assay used: immunoSEQ multiplex PCR; TCRdb lists only in-frame clones, some missing. The V and J calls and the clone size are those of that table, but D and trimming were determined from the DNA. Of approximately 270,000 clones detected, over 75% appear once; the ten largest clones hold approximately 4%. The sequence derives from a woman aged 25 to 39 who had recovered from COVID-19. Sequenced input: PBMCs or T cells enriched from blood (not recorded which).

CDR3 loop: CASSELAGGADTQYF. The CDR3 bases are TGTGCCAGCAGTGAACTAGCGGGGGGGGCAGATACGCAGTATTTT. V usage is TRBV25-1 and J usage is TRBJ2-3, with 12 bases lining up with TRBD2. V lost 2 bases, J lost 4 bases, and 1 base stayed unmatched. From germline, CDR1 is MGHDK and CDR2 SYGVNS. The CDR3 is 15 amino acids.